What follows is one TCR beta chain and its context. Its specificity is not known. The entry originates in a study of cytomegalovirus exposure and HLA in healthy donors. The study's findings and limits: Productive status was seen about 87% or about 30% of the time for most TCR beta V segments in an earlier analysis. A later analysis, which compared TCR beta chains of equal frequency, found the HLA-associated ones more clonally expanded.

It was with 60 Vbeta and 13 Jbeta primers that the PCR ran. TCRdb keeps only in-frame clones here, not all; method: immunoSEQ multiplex PCR. The sample gives 120,000 to 150,000 clones, about 82% of which show up once; roughly 3.4% is in the top ten. The CDR3 totals 15 residues. Germline CDR1 SGHDT, CDR2 YYEEEE. Trimming at V came to 0 bases and at J to 4 bases, leaving 7 bases not matched to a gene. The origin of this receptor is a male donor in good health and CMV-seronegative. This chain joins TRBV5-6 and TRBJ2-7; 7 nucleotides align to TRBD2. The sequenced sample consisted of PBMCs. CDR3 DNA sequence: TGTGCCAGCAGCTTGGGTTTCTGGGAGGGGTACGAGCAGTACTTC. Translation gives CASSLGFWEGYEQYF.